The next 19 T cell receptor beta chains were all read from a single sample in a study of blood T cell repertoires in COVID-19. Repertoires were generated with immunoSEQ multiplex PCR, while TCRdb's copy carries only in-frame clones and drops some. The data contain more than 25,000 clones, around 90% of them singletons. Input material: peripheral blood. Receptors originate from a human donor in a cohort sampled during active COVID-19.

The rearrangement joins TRBV6-6 to TRBJ2-5; 9 nucleotides line up with TRBD1. The length of the CDR3 is 17 residues. CDR1 and CDR2 from the germline V gene are MNHNY and SVGAGI (reference sequence). The V and J ends lost 5 bases and 2 bases, in that order; junction bases with no gene match: 12. The CDR3 is CASSPSYRDRAQETQYF. In nucleotides, the CDR3 is TGTGCCAGCAGTCCTTCATACCGGGACAGGGCTCAAGAGACCCAGTACTTC.

The chain carries TRBV6-5 and TRBJ1-2; TRBD1 matches at 10 bases. Germline lookup yields CDR1 MNHEY and CDR2 SVGAGI. The CDR3 contains 15 residues. J was trimmed by 5 bases and V by 7 bases; bases with no gene match: 10. CDR3 nucleotide sequence: TGTGCCAGCATTCAGGGGGCGGACAGGGGGTATGGCTACACCTTC. It specifies CASIQGADRGYGYTF.

This chain connects TRBV4-1 to TRBJ1-1; 9 bases are shared with TRBD1. This CDR3 region has 15 residues. J lost 8 bases, V lost 4 bases, and 11 bases had no gene match. The V gene's germline CDR1 is MGHRA and CDR2 YSYEKL. The CDR3 spells CASSRRTGGPHEAFF. DNA for the CDR3: TGCGCCAGCAGCCGGCGTACAGGGGGCCCACACGAAGCTTTCTTT.

This clone has only a few counts. The chain has TRBV10-3 and TRBJ1-1; tentatively, D is TRBD1 (5 bases). Germline V lookup: CDR1 ENHRY, CDR2 SYGVKD. The CDR3 runs to 17 residues. V was clipped by 4 bases and J by 0 bases, with 18 bases between them. CDR3 sequence (DNA): TGTGCCATCAGTGCTTCCCCCGACAGCCACATGAACACTGAAGCTTTCTTT. The encoded protein is CAISASPDSHMNTEAFF.

J is TRBJ2-5 and V is TRBV5-1; the match to TRBD2 covers 13 bases. The CDR3 sequence is 16 residues long. Trimming removed 4 bases from V and 2 bases from J; junction bases left unmatched: 5. Germline assignment: CDR1 SGHRS and CDR2 YFSETQ. The CDR3 loop reads CASSPTTSGGQETQYF. CDR3 in DNA: TGCGCCAGCAGCCCAACGACTAGCGGGGGGCAAGAGACCCAGTACTTC.

The chain recombines TRBV5-1 with TRBJ1-5; D might be TRBD1 (6 bases). The CDR3 has 14 residues. CDR1 and CDR2 (germline): SGHRS, YFSETQ. Between the trimmed V and J ends, which lost 0 bases and 3 bases, there was a span of 7 bases. The CDR3 is CASSLGDTNQPQHF. The CDR3 region has the DNA TGCGCCAGCAGCTTGGGGGACACCAATCAGCCCCAGCATTTT.

This clone was seen only once. The gene calls are TRBV7-3 and TRBJ2-6, with D maybe TRBD1 (6 bases). This CDR3 spans 18 amino acids. The ends were cut back, 5 bases at V and 4 bases at J, with 21 bases in the middle. The V gene's germline CDR1 is SGHTA and CDR2 FQGTGA. CDR3 coding DNA: TGTGCCAGCAGCAAAGGGCCTGTATCAGGGGTCGGGGCCAACGTCCTGACTTTC. Protein product: CASSKGPVSGVGANVLTF.

The gene calls are TRBV6-2 or TRBV6-3 and TRBJ2-7, with D tentatively TRBD2 (6 bases). The germline CDR1 and CDR2 sequences are MNHEY and SVGEGT. V lost 3 bases to trimming and J lost 2 bases, with 14 bases between them. The CDR3 covers 15 residues. The CDR3 is CASSYSRGTTYEQYF. CDR3 nucleotide sequence: TGTGCCAGCAGTTATTCCCGGGGGACGACCTACGAGCAGTACTTC.

This sequence joins TRBV5-6 and TRBJ2-1, with D perhaps TRBD2 (6 bases). Germline V gene sequence: CDR1 SGHDT, CDR2 YYEEEE. V was pared by 3 bases and J by 4 bases, with 14 bases between. The CDR3 has 15 amino acids. CDR3 sequence: CASSWGDGYYNEQFF. In DNA form, the CDR3 reads TGTGCCAGCAGCTGGGGGGACGGATATTACAATGAGCAGTTCTTC.

This chain joins TRBV11-2 and TRBJ2-5; 10 bases line up with TRBD1. CDR3 length: 15 amino acids. CDR1 is SGHAT, CDR2 FQNNGV, per germline. Trimming removed 1 base from V and 5 bases from J; junction bases left unmatched: 4. DNA of the CDR3: TGTGCCAGCAGCTTAGGGGACAGGGGAGGGGAGACCCAGTACTTC. Protein product: CASSLGDRGGETQYF.

This clone was observed once. The chain is built from TRBV9 and TRBJ2-1; 9 nucleotides agree with TRBD1. The germline V gene has CDR1 SGDLS and CDR2 YYNGEE. The CDR3 is 15 amino acids. The junction had 4 bases not matched to a gene; V was cut back by 3 bases and J by 3 bases. For the CDR3, the DNA is TGTGCCAGCAGCGGCACGGGACAGGGCTACAATGAGCAGTTCTTC. Translated: CASSGTGQGYNEQFF.

V usage is TRBV6-5 and J usage is TRBJ2-7, with 7 positions matching TRBD1. The CDR3 totals 16 residues. J gave up 3 bases and V 0 bases, and 8 bases lay outside the gene matches. Germline CDR1 MNHEY, CDR2 SVGAGI. This CDR3 is CASSYSDRSLNYEQYF. CDR3 bases: TGTGCCAGCAGTTACTCGGACAGGAGTCTCAACTACGAGCAGTACTTC.

The chain combines TRBV4-1 with TRBJ2-3; possible D gene TRBD2, 6 bases. Germline assignment: CDR1 MGHRA and CDR2 YSYEKL. Trimming took 7 bases from V and 5 from J, leaving 19 bases between them. The CDR3 length is 15 residues. The CDR3 DNA reads TGCGCCAGCAACCGCGGACAACTAGCCGAAGATACGCAGTATTTT. Encoded protein: CASNRGQLAEDTQYF.

This clone was detected once. V gene TRBV14 combines with J gene TRBJ1-4, with D perhaps matching TRBD1 (6 bases). Per the germline V gene, CDR1 is SGHDN and CDR2 is FVKESK. The CDR3 contains 15 residues. V lost 2 bases, J lost 1 base, and 8 bases lay in between. The CDR3 here is CASSQQGQTNEKLFF. The CDR3 nucleotides read TGTGCCAGCAGCCAACAGGGACAAACTAATGAAAAACTGTTTTTT.

V is TRBV4-3 and J is TRBJ1-1; TRBD1 agrees at 9 bases. CDR3 length: 14 residues. Germline CDR1 and CDR2: LGHNA and YSLEER. Losses at the gene ends were 4 bases for V and 5 bases for J; bases not matched to a gene: 5. The CDR3 DNA sequence: TGCGCCAGCAGCCTCCAACAGGGGGCGACTGAAGCTTTCTTT. Its translation is CASSLQQGATEAFF.

The rearrangement joins TRBV10-2 to TRBJ2-2; 8 bases map to TRBD1. The V and J ends lost 6 bases and 4 bases, in that order; junction bases with no gene match: 4. The CDR3 is 14 residues long. CDR1 WSHSY and CDR2 SAAADI come from the germline V gene. The CDR3 coding sequence is TGCGCCAGCAGGACAGGGGTTCGCACCGGGGAGCTGTTTTTT. Its translation is CASRTGVRTGELFF.

This clone was seen more than once but under ten times. The chain uses TRBV4-2 and TRBJ1-6; D call uncertain. Germline CDR1 is LGHNA and CDR2 is YNFKEQ. Trimming removed 5 bases at V and 12 bases at J, with 17 bases between. The CDR3 is 14 amino acids. CDR3 in DNA: TGTGCCAGCAGCATGAGAGGGAGAGTAGTACCCCTCCACTTT. Its protein is CASSMRGRVVPLHF.

The J gene is TRBJ2-3, the V gene TRBV4-1; 12 bases match TRBD2. The CDR3 covers 16 residues. Trimming took 1 base from V and 2 from J; bases not matched to a gene: 1. Germline V lookup: CDR1 MGHRA, CDR2 YSYEKL. CDR3 protein: CASSQGLAGATDTQYF. The DNA for the CDR3 is TGCGCCAGCAGCCAAGGACTAGCGGGGGCCACAGATACGCAGTATTTT.

This chain uses TRBV5-1 with TRBJ1-1; a weak D match, TRBD1 (5 bases). Trimming removed 4 bases from V and 7 bases from J, with 17 bases in between. In germline, CDR1 is SGHRS, CDR2 YFSETQ. CDR3 length: 14 amino acids. The chain's CDR3 is CASSQAAGGIEAFF. The CDR3 DNA follows: TGCGCCAGCAGCCAGGCCGCGGGGGGTATTGAAGCTTTCTTT.